A single sample gave rise to the 8 T cell receptor beta chains below, sequenced in a study of blood T cell repertoires in COVID-19. Measured with immunoSEQ multiplex PCR; TCRdb has only the in-frame clones, and not every one. This repertoire shows 180,000 or so clones, roughly 81% found once; its top ten account for roughly 10%. The sequenced sample was peripheral blood. Every receptor here comes from a woman of 80 years or more with COVID-19, enrolled during active disease.

The chain is built from TRBV2 and TRBJ2-3; 10 bases are shared with TRBD2. There are 16 residues in the CDR3. The germline gives CDR1 SNHLY, CDR2 FYNNEI. Trimming removed 6 bases from V and 5 bases from J; junction bases left unmatched: 11. The CDR3 here is CASRARSGGVKDTQYF. For the CDR3, the DNA is TGTGCCAGCAGGGCCAGAAGCGGGGGGGTAAAAGATACGCAGTATTTT.

The CDR3 region is CASSPTGPGNYGYTF. CDR3 DNA: TGTGCCAGCTCACCTACAGGGCCAGGGAACTATGGCTACACCTTC. The chain links TRBV18 to TRBJ1-2; D is perhaps TRBD1 (6 bases). CDR3 length equals 15 residues. V shed 3 bases and J shed 2 bases, with 13 bases lying between them. Germline V lookup: CDR1 KGHSH, CDR2 LQKENI.

The genes are TRBV30 and TRBJ1-1; D is possibly TRBD1 (6 bases). Looked up from germline, CDR1 is GTSNPN and CDR2 is SVGIG (reference sequence). Trimming shortened V by 4 bases and J by 0 bases, and 9 bases separated the two germline ends. The length of the CDR3 is 13 residues. The CDR3 loop reads CAWMGQLNTEAFF. In DNA form, the CDR3 reads TGTGCCTGGATGGGACAACTGAACACTGAAGCTTTCTTT.

The V gene is TRBV6-6, the J gene TRBJ2-7; D possibly corresponds to TRBD2 (6 bases). Germline V gene data show CDR1 as MNHNY and CDR2 as SVGAGI (reference sequence). Trimming left V 4 bases short and J 2 bases short, with 9 bases between. There are 13 residues in the CDR3. The CDR3 DNA follows: TGTGCCAGCAGTTTGGGACTTACCTACGAGCAGTACTTC. Translation gives CASSLGLTYEQYF.

The V gene is TRBV4-2, the J gene TRBJ2-7; TRBD2 matches 7 bases. This CDR3 comprises 16 residues. CDR1 LGHNA and CDR2 YNFKEQ come from the germline V gene. J lost 7 bases, V lost 4 bases, and 16 bases had no gene match. The DNA for the CDR3 is TGTGCCAGCAGCCTCCCAACGGGGGGTCCATCGGGAGAGCAGTACTTC. As protein: CASSLPTGGPSGEQYF.

The CDR3 sequence is CASSPRASGVINEQFF. The CDR3 DNA sequence: TGTGCCAGCAGCCCCCGGGCTAGCGGGGTTATAAATGAGCAGTTCTTC. V gene TRBV7-6 combines with J gene TRBJ2-1; 9 nucleotides align to TRBD2. This CDR3 is built from 16 residues. Germline values: CDR1 SGHVS, CDR2 FNYEAQ. Trimming took 5 bases from V and 7 from J; bases not matched to a gene: 12.

The V gene is TRBV4-2, the J gene TRBJ1-2; D is perhaps TRBD1 (5 bases). This CDR3 contains 13 residues. Trimming pared 4 bases from V and 4 bases from J, leaving 10 bases between. The V gene's germline CDR1 is LGHNA and CDR2 YNFKEQ. As DNA, the CDR3 is TGTGCCAGCAGCCTAGGGGTGCCCTATGGCTACACCTTC. Protein sequence: CASSLGVPYGYTF.

This chain connects TRBV6-5 to TRBJ2-2; D is perhaps TRBD1 (6 bases). The CDR3 contains 14 residues. Germline assignment: CDR1 MNHEY and CDR2 SVGAGI. The germline V and J ends were trimmed by 6 bases and 1 base, with 9 bases remaining between them. The CDR3 DNA reads as TGTGCCAGCAGCTGGACAGAGAACACCGGGGAGCTGTTTTTT. It is translated as CASSWTENTGELFF.